The clone carrying this T cell receptor (beta chain) was detected a few times. What it binds is not known. Reverse transcription of all isolated RNA meant that expressed TCRB transcripts were sequenced. The protocol was immunoSEQ multiplex PCR, while the TCRdb copy is restricted to in-frame clones and leaves out a portion. This sample yields 150,000 or so clones, of which about 50% are seen a single time; roughly 0.4% belongs to the top ten. The data originate from a study of beta chain features in type 1 diabetes. Study-level results: Patients showed naive, central memory and Treg TCRB repertoires that appeared more similar than those of healthy donors.

The clonotype comes from a young man in good health. The material sequenced was Tregs from blood.

The CDR3 DNA is TGTGCCAGCAGCTCCCGGTATGGGACAGGCTTCTACAATGAGCAGTTCTTC. Its protein is CASSSRYGTGFYNEQFF. The chain combines TRBV9 with TRBJ2-1; 8 nucleotides align to TRBD1. Germline V gene lookup returns CDR1 SGDLS and CDR2 YYNGEE. The junction had 12 bases not matched to a gene; V was cut back by 4 bases and J by 3 bases. This CDR3 spans 17 amino acids.